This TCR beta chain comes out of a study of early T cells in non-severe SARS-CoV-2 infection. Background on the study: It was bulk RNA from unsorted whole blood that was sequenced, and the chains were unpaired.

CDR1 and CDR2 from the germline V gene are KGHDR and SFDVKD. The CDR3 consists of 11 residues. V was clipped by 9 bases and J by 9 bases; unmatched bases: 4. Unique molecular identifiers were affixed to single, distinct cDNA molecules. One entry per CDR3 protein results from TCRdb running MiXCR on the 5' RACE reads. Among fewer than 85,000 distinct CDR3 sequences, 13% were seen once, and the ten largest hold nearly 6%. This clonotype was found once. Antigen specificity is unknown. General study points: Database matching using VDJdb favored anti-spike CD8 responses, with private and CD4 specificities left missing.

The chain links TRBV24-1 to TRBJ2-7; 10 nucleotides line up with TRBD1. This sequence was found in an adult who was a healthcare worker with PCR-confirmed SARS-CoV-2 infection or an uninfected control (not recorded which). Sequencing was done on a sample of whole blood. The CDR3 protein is CATRRDRGQYF. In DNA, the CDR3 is TGTGCCACCCGCCGGGACAGGGGGCAGTACTTC.